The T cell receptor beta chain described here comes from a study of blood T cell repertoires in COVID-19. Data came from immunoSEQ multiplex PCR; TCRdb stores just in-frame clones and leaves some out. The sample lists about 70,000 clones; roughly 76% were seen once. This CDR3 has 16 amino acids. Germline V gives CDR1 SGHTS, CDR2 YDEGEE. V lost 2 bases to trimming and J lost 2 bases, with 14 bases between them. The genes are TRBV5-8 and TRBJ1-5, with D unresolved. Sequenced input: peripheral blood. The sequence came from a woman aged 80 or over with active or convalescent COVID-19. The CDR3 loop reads CASSFRMFGGNQPQHF. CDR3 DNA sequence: TGTGCCAGCAGCTTTAGGATGTTCGGGGGCAATCAGCCCCAGCATTTT.